The next 27 T cell receptor beta chains were all read from a single sample in a study of cytomegalovirus exposure and HLA in healthy donors. Use of 60 Vbeta and 13 Jbeta primers characterized the PCR. Clones were read by immunoSEQ multiplex PCR, and TCRdb kept only the in-frame ones, dropping some. This repertoire includes 40,000 to 50,000 clones. Material for sequencing was PBMCs. All receptors derive from a middle-aged woman in good health and CMV-seronegative.

The chain combines TRBV27 with TRBJ1-4, with D possibly TRBD1 on 6 matching bases. The CDR3 is made up of 17 amino acids. The V gene lost 2 bases and the J gene lost 4 bases, with 17 bases spanning the gap. CDR1 is MNHEY and CDR2 is SMNVEV in the germline V gene (reference sequence). The CDR3 DNA follows: TGTGCCAGCAGTTTAAGAGGGCTCAGGGGTGGTAATGAAAAACTGTTTTTT. This gives the protein CASSLRGLRGGNEKLFF. Full variable domain (remainder filled in from reference TRBV27 and TRBJ1-4): EAQVTQNPRYLITVTGKKLTVTCSQNMNHEYMSWYRQDPGLGLRQIYYSMNVEVTDKGDVPEGYKVSRKEKRNFPLILESPSPNQTSLYFCASSLRGLRGGNEKLFFGSGTQLSVL.

The CDR3 DNA reads TGTGCCAGCAGCCCCGGGACAAGAAATACGCAGTATTTT. Its protein is CASSPGTRNTQYF. The chain recombines TRBV6-6 with TRBJ2-3; weak D call: TRBD1 (6 bases). CDR1 and CDR2 from the germline V gene are MNHNY and SVGAGI (reference sequence). This CDR3 contains 13 residues. Between the trimmed V and J ends, which lost 6 bases and 7 bases, there was a span of 14 bases.

The chain carries TRBV15 and TRBJ2-7; TRBD1 matches 11 bases. The J segment lost 4 bases and the V segment lost 8 bases, leaving 4 bases of the junction unmatched. There are 13 residues in the CDR3. CDR1 LNHNV and CDR2 YYDKDF come from the germline V gene (reference sequence). This chain's CDR3 is CATGQGAGYEQYF. As DNA, the CDR3 is TGTGCCACCGGACAGGGGGCCGGATACGAGCAGTACTTC.

The chain links TRBV27 to TRBJ1-4; 7 bases align to TRBD1. Germline V lookup: CDR1 MNHEY, CDR2 SMNVEV (reference sequence). The CDR3 runs to 17 residues. V shed 6 bases, J shed 4 bases, and the junction held 14 bases outside the gene matches. The CDR3 bases are TGTGCCAGCAGCGCCACAGGGGCTCTAGCCTTTAATGAAAAACTGTTTTTT. Protein sequence: CASSATGALAFNEKLFF.

The chain links TRBV5-1 to TRBJ2-7; a possible D gene is TRBD1 (6 bases). The germline V and J ends were trimmed by 3 bases and 4 bases, with 8 bases remaining between them. The CDR3 contains 12 residues. Germline V gene lookup returns CDR1 SGHRS and CDR2 YFSETQ. The CDR3 nucleotides read TGCGCCAGCAGCTCTGACAGGTACGAGCAGTACTTC. Translating gives CASSSDRYEQYF.

The chain combines TRBV4-2 with TRBJ2-6; D is uncertain. V was clipped by 1 base and J by 0 bases, with 10 bases between them. The CDR3 consists of 17 residues. CDR1 and CDR2 (germline): LGHNA, YNFKEQ. The CDR3 protein is CASSQVYSASGANVLTF. As DNA, the CDR3 is TGTGCCAGCAGCCAAGTCTACTCCGCCTCTGGGGCCAACGTCCTGACTTTC.

This chain connects TRBV10-3 to TRBJ1-1; TRBD1 matches 7 bases. Per the germline V gene, CDR1 is ENHRY and CDR2 is SYGVKD. CDR3 length equals 15 residues. Germline trimming cut 6 bases from V and 2 bases from J; bases unmatched to any gene: 9. CDR3: CAISQLQGKNTEAFF. The CDR3 DNA is TGTGCCATCAGCCAATTACAGGGGAAAAACACTGAAGCTTTCTTT.

This chain uses TRBV28 with TRBJ1-2; D uncertain. V shed 2 bases and J shed 6 bases, with 10 bases lying between them. The germline V gene has CDR1 MDHEN and CDR2 SYDVKM. This CDR3 region has 13 residues. The CDR3 bases are TGTGCCAGCAGTTTAATCGGGATTCATGGCTACACCTTC. This gives the protein CASSLIGIHGYTF.

Comments on this clone: Other DNA sequences in this specimen translate into the identical CDR3. The chain is built from TRBV9 and TRBJ2-7, with 9 bases aligning to TRBD2. CDR3 size: 14 residues. Germline V lookup: CDR1 SGDLS, CDR2 YYNGEE. Trimming took 3 bases from V and 2 from J; bases not matched to a gene: 3. The CDR3: CASSAIAGAYEQYF. The CDR3 nucleotides are TGTGCCAGCAGCGCAATAGCGGGGGCCTACGAGCAGTACTTC.

The gene calls are TRBV2 and TRBJ2-7; weak D call: TRBD2 (6 bases). Germline V gene sequence: CDR1 SNHLY, CDR2 FYNNEI. V was shortened by 8 bases and J by 4 bases, with 21 bases between the two germline ends. This CDR3 region has 15 residues. In nucleotides, the CDR3 is TGTGCCAGCTCTCCTAGCGTTATACCCTTTTACGAGCAGTACTTC. Translated, it gives CASSPSVIPFYEQYF.

The J gene is TRBJ2-1, the V gene TRBV11-3; 11 bases are shared with TRBD2. This CDR3 has 18 residues. Germline CDR1 is SGHNT and CDR2 is YENEEA. V lost 4 bases and J lost 3; bases outside the gene matches: 11. CDR3 sequence reads: CASSYTMTSGDLYNEQFF. CDR3 in DNA: TGTGCCAGCAGCTATACCATGACTAGCGGGGACCTCTACAATGAGCAGTTCTTC.

J is TRBJ1-1 and V is TRBV7-2; the D gene is possibly TRBD1 (6 bases). Trimming left V 5 bases short and J 0 bases short, with 7 bases between. There are 13 residues in the CDR3. Germline-derived CDR1 and CDR2 are SGHTA and FQGNSA. CDR3: CASSGQLNTEAFF. CDR3 nucleotides: TGTGCCAGCAGCGGACAGCTGAACACTGAAGCTTTCTTT.

The chain combines TRBV5-1 with TRBJ2-5; TRBD1 might be the D (5 bases). The CDR3 is 15 amino acids. Germline CDR1 reads SGHRS; CDR2 reads YFSETQ. V gave up 4 bases and J gave up 4 bases, with 17 bases separating them. The CDR3 nucleotides are TGCGCCAGCAGCCGTGATGGAAATAGGGGAGAGACCCAGTACTTC. It translates to CASSRDGNRGETQYF.

The chain combines TRBV5-6 with TRBJ1-1, with D perhaps matching TRBD1 (6 bases). This CDR3 has 14 residues. Trimming removed 4 bases at V and 2 bases at J, with 12 bases between. Looked up from germline, CDR1 is SGHDT and CDR2 is YYEEEE. CDR3 bases: TGTGCCAGCAGCCATCCAGGGGTCAACACTGAAGCTTTCTTT. Protein: CASSHPGVNTEAFF.

The chain joins TRBV5-5 to TRBJ2-7; possibly TRBD2 for D (6 bases). This CDR3 spans 13 amino acids. Between the trimmed V and J ends, which lost 2 bases and 1 base, there was a span of 7 bases. Looked up from germline, CDR1 is SGHKS and CDR2 is YYEKEE (reference sequence). CDR3 nucleotides: TGTGCCAGCAGCTTTCGGGGGTCCTACGAGCAGTACTTC. Its translation: CASSFRGSYEQYF.

With respect to this clone: At the DNA level, this CDR3 is encoded by other sequences in the same sample as well. The rearrangement uses TRBV18 and TRBJ2-1, with 13 bases lining up with TRBD2. The CDR3 is 19 amino acids. The trim removed 4 bases at V and 3 bases at J, leaving 12 bases unmatched. CDR1 is KGHSH and CDR2 is LQKENI in the germline V gene. CDR3 region: CASSLIGLAGALLYNEQFF. The CDR3 DNA is TGTGCCAGCTCACTAATTGGACTAGCGGGGGCCCTCCTCTACAATGAGCAGTTCTTC.

The genes are TRBV9 and TRBJ2-3, with D unclear. The CDR3 is made up of 15 amino acids. The V end lost 2 bases, the J end lost 1 base, and 11 bases lay between the germline ends. The V gene's germline CDR1 is SGDLS and CDR2 YYNGEE. The CDR3 DNA sequence: TGTGCCAGCAGCGTTAGAGGCGGTGGCACAGATACGCAGTATTTT. Its protein product is CASSVRGGGTDTQYF. Complete variable domain (other parts from reference TRBV9 and TRBJ2-3): DSGVTQTPKHLITATGQRVTLRCSPRSGDLSVYWYQQSLDQGLQFLIQYYNGEERAKGNILERFSAQQFPDLHSELNLSSLELGDSALYFCASSVRGGGTDTQYFGPGTRLTVL.

V gene TRBV4-1 combines with J gene TRBJ2-4; maybe TRBD2 (5 bases). CDR1 is MGHRA, CDR2 YSYEKL, per germline. V lost 2 bases and J lost 0, with 8 bases in between. The CDR3 sequence is 15 residues long. CDR3 sequence (DNA): TGCGCCAGCAGCCAATCGAGGGTAGCCAAAAACATTCAGTACTTC. Protein: CASSQSRVAKNIQYF.

The gene calls are TRBV6-6 and TRBJ1-1; 7 bases align to TRBD1. The germline V gene has CDR1 MNHNY and CDR2 SVGAGI (reference sequence). J lost 11 bases, V lost 0 bases, and 15 bases had no gene match. There are 16 residues in the CDR3. The CDR3: CASSYSRGTPGTAAFF. CDR3 in DNA: TGTGCCAGCAGTTACTCGAGAGGAACCCCCGGGACAGCCGCTTTCTTT.

This rearrangement joins TRBV7-8 to TRBJ1-5; 10 bases are shared with TRBD1. The junction had 12 bases not matched to a gene; V was cut back by 5 bases and J by 5 bases. The CDR3 runs to 17 residues. The V gene's germline CDR1 is SGHVS and CDR2 FQNEAQ. The CDR3 region has the DNA TGTGCCAGCAGCCTAACCTCCGCCGGGACAGGGGATCAGCCCCAGCATTTT. Its protein product is CASSLTSAGTGDQPQHF.

The chain recombines TRBV10-3 with TRBJ1-2; tentatively, D is TRBD1 (5 bases). The CDR3 is made up of 15 amino acids. Germline V gene sequence: CDR1 ENHRY, CDR2 SYGVKD. Between the trimmed V and J ends, which lost 3 bases and 2 bases, there was a span of 13 bases. The CDR3 DNA sequence: TGTGCCATCAGTGATGGGGGAGGAATCAACTATGGCTACACCTTC. Its translation is CAISDGGGINYGYTF.

The rearrangement links TRBV18 to TRBJ1-1; no reliable D call. Germline V gives CDR1 KGHSH, CDR2 LQKENI. V was trimmed by 3 bases and J by 1 base, leaving 6 bases between them. There are 13 residues in the CDR3. The CDR3 region has the DNA TGTGCCAGCTCACCGGAGACGAACACTGAAGCTTTCTTT. The encoded protein is CASSPETNTEAFF.

The chain uses TRBV10-1 and TRBJ1-2; 9 bases line up with TRBD1. The trim removed 5 bases at V and 4 bases at J, leaving 8 bases unmatched. The CDR3 loop spans 15 amino acids. Per germline, CDR1 WNHNN and CDR2 SYGVQD (reference sequence). The CDR3 DNA reads TGCGCCAGCAGTCTAGACCGGGACAGGGTCTATGGCTACACCTTC. Translated: CASSLDRDRVYGYTF.

The V call is TRBV18, the J call TRBJ2-6; TRBD1 might be the D (6 bases). Looked up from germline, CDR1 is KGHSH and CDR2 is LQKENI. The CDR3 runs 13 residues. Trimming pared 6 bases from V and 4 bases from J, leaving 7 bases between. CDR3 residues: CASSQGGANVLTF. For the CDR3, the DNA is TGTGCCAGCTCCCAGGGGGGGGCCAACGTCCTGACTTTC.

The CDR3 loop is CASSLGILTGLTGELFF. The CDR3 DNA follows: TGCGCCAGCAGCTTAGGGATATTGACAGGGCTCACCGGGGAGCTGTTTTTT. The V gene is TRBV5-1, the J gene TRBJ2-2; 7 nucleotides align to TRBD1. Germline V gene lookup returns CDR1 SGHRS and CDR2 YFSETQ. Unmatched junction bases numbered 11, after V lost 2 bases and J lost 4 bases. This CDR3 has 17 residues.

The rearrangement uses TRBV9 and TRBJ2-1; D possibly corresponds to TRBD2 (6 bases). The CDR3 is made up of 14 amino acids. Germline V lookup: CDR1 SGDLS, CDR2 YYNGEE. V gave up 2 bases and J gave up 5 bases, with 11 bases separating them. The CDR3 loop reads CASSVGTGDNEQFF. The CDR3 DNA reads TGTGCCAGCAGCGTCGGGACTGGAGACAATGAGCAGTTCTTC.

The chain links TRBV18 to TRBJ2-7; D possibly corresponds to TRBD1 (6 bases). Germline CDR1 and CDR2: KGHSH and LQKENI. The ends were cut back, 5 bases at V and 4 bases at J, with 6 bases in the middle. This CDR3 is 11 amino acids long. This CDR3 is CASSTGYEQYF. CDR3 coding DNA: TGTGCCAGCTCAACAGGGTACGAGCAGTACTTC.